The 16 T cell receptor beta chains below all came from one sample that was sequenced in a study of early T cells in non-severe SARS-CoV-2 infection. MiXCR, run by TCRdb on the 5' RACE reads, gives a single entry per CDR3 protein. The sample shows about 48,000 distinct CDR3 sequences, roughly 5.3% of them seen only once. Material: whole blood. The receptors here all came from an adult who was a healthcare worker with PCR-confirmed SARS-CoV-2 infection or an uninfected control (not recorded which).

The DNA for the CDR3 is TGTGCCAGCAGCTTAACTAGCGGAGGGTCTGGCACAGATACGCAGTATTTT. It codes for CASSLTSGGSGTDTQYF. This chain connects TRBV7-2 to TRBJ2-3; TRBD2 matches at 8 bases. CDR3 size: 17 residues. V shed 2 bases and J 1 base; nucleotides not matched to a gene: 8. In germline, CDR1 is SGHTA, CDR2 FQGNSA. Using reference TRBV7-2 and TRBJ2-3 for the parts outside the CDR3, the full variable domain is GAGVSQSPSNKVTEKGKDVELRCDPISGHTALYWYRQSLGQGLEFLIYFQGNSAPDKSGLPSDRFSAERTGGSVSTLTIQRTQQEDSAVYLCASSLTSGGSGTDTQYFGPGTRLTVL.

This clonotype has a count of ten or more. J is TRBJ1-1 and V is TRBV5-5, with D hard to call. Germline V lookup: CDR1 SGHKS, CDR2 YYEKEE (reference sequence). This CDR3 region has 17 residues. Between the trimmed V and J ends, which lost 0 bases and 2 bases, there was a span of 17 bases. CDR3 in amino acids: CASSLEIWPRGNTEAFF. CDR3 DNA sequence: TGTGCCAGCAGCTTGGAGATTTGGCCCCGTGGAAACACTGAAGCTTTCTTT.

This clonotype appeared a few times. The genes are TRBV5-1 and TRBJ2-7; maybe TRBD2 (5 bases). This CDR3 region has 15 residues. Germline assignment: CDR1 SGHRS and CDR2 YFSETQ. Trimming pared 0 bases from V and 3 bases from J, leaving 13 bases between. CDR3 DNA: TGCGCCAGCAGCTTGGTTTCTCAGGCGGGCTACGAGCAGTACTTC. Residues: CASSLVSQAGYEQYF.

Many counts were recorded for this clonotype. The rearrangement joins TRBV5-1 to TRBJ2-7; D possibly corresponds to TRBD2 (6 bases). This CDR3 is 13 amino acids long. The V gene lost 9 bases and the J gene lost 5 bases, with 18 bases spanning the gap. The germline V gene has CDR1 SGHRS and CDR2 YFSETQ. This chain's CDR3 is CATRGGAGNEQYF. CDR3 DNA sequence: TGCGCCACGCGCGGAGGGGCCGGGAACGAGCAGTACTTC.

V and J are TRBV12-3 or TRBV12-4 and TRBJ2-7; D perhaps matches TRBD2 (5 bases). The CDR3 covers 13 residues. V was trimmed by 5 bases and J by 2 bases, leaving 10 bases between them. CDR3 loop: CASSPSGAYEQYF. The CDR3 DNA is TGTGCCAGCAGTCCCTCCGGGGCCTACGAGCAGTACTTC.

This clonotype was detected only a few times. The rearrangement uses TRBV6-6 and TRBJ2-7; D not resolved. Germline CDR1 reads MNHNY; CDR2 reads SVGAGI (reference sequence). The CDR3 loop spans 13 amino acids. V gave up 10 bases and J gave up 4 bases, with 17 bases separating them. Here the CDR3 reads CATQWETIYEQYF. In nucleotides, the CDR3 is TGTGCCACCCAGTGGGAAACCATTTACGAGCAGTACTTC.

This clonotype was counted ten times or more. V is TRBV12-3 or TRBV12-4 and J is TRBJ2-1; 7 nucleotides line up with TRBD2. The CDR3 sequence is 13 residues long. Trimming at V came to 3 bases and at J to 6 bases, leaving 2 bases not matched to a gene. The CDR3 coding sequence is TGTGCCAGCAGTTTCGGCGGGAGCAATGAGCAGTTCTTC. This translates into CASSFGGSNEQFF.

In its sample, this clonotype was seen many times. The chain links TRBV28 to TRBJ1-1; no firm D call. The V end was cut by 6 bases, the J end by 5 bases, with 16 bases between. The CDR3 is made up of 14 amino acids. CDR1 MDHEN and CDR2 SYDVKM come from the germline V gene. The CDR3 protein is CASSQTLLGTEAFF. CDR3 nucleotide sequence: TGTGCCAGCAGCCAGACCCTACTGGGGACTGAAGCTTTCTTT.

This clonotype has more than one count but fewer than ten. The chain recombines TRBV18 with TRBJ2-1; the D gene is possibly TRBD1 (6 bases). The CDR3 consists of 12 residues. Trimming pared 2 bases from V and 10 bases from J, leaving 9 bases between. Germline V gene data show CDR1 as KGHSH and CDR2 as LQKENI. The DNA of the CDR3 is TGTGCCAGCTCACCATACAGGGAGGAGCAGTTCTTC. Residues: CASSPYREEQFF.

CDR3 in DNA: TGTGCCAGCAGCCCGGGGGGGTACAGGGACGAGCAGTACTTC. Translating gives CASSPGGYRDEQYF. The chain is built from TRBV9 and TRBJ2-7; TRBD2 matches at 8 bases. The CDR3 has 14 amino acids. Germline CDR1 and CDR2: SGDLS and YYNGEE. J was trimmed by 5 bases and V by 4 bases; bases with no gene match: 8.

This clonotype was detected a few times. Written as DNA, the CDR3 is TGTGCCAGCTCACCCCCGGCGACCCTGATCGAGCAGTACTTC. This sequence encodes CASSPPATLIEQYF. V gene TRBV18 combines with J gene TRBJ2-7; D not certain. Germline loops: CDR1 KGHSH, CDR2 LQKENI. Trimming left V 3 bases short and J 6 bases short, with 15 bases between. CDR3 length: 14 residues. Filled out from reference TRBV18 and TRBJ2-7, the complete variable domain reads NAGVMQNPRHLVRRRGQEARLRCSPMKGHSHVYWYRQLPEEGLKFMVYLQKENIIDESGMPKERFSAEFPKEGPSILRIQQVVRGDSAAYFCASSPPATLIEQYFGPGTRLTVT.

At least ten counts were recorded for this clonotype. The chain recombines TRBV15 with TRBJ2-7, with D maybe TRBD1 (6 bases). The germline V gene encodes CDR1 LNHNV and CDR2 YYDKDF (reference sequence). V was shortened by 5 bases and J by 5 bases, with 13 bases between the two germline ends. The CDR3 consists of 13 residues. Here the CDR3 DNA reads TGTGCCACCAGCGTAGACAGGATACACGAGCAGTACTTC. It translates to CATSVDRIHEQYF.

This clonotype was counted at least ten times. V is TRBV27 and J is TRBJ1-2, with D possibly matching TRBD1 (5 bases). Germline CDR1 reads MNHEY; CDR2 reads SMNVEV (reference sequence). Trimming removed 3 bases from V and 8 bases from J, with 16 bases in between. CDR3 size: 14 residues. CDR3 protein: CASSFRWGMRGYTF. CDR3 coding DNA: TGTGCCAGCAGTTTCCGATGGGGGATGCGGGGCTACACCTTC.

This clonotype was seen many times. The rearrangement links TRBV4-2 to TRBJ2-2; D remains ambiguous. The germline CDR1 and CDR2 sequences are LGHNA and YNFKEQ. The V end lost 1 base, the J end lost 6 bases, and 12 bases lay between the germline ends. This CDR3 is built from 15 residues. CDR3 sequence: CASSQGPPVSGELFF. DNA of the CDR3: TGTGCCAGCAGCCAAGGACCCCCCGTGTCCGGGGAGCTGTTTTTT.

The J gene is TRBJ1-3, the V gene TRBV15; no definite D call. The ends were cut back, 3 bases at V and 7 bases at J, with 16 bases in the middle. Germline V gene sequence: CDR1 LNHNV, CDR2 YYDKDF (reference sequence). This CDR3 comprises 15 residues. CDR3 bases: TGTGCCACCAGCAGCCTAAGCTCGAAGCGTAACACCATATATTTT. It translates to CATSSLSSKRNTIYF.

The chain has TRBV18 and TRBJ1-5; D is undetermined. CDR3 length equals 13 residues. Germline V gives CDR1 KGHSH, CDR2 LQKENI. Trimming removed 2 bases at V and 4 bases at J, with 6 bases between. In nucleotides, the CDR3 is TGTGCCAGCTCACCATCCAAGAATCAGCCCCAGCATTTT. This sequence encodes CASSPSKNQPQHF.